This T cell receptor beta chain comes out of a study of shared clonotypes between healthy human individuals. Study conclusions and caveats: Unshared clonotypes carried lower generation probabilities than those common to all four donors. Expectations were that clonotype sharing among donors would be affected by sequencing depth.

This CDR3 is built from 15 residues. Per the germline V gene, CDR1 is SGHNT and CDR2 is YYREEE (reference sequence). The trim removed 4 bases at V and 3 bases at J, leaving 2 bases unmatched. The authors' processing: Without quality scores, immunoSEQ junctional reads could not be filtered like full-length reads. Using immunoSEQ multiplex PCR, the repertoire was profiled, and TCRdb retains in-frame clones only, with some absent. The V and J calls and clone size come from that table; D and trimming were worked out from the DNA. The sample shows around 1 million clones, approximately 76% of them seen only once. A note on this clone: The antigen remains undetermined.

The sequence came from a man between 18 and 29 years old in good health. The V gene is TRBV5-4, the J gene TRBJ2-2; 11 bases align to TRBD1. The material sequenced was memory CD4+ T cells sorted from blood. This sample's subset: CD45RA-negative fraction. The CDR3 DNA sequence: TGTGCCAGCAGCAGGACAGGGGGCGACACCGGGGAGCTGTTTTTT. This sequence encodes CASSRTGGDTGELFF.